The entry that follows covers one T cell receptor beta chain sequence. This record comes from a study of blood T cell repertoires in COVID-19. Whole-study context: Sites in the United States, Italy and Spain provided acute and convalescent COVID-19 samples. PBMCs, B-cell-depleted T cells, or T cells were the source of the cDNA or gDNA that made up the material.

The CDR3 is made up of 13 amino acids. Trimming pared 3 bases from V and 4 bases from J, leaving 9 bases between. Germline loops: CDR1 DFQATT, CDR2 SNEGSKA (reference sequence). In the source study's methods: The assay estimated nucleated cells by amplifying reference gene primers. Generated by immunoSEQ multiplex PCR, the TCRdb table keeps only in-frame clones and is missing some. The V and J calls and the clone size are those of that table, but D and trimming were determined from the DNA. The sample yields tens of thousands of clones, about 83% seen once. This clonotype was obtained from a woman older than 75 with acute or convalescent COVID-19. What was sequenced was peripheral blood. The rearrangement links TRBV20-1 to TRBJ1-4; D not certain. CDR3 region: CSASRGFNEKLFF. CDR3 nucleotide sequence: TGCAGTGCTAGTCGAGGGTTTAATGAAAAACTGTTTTTT.